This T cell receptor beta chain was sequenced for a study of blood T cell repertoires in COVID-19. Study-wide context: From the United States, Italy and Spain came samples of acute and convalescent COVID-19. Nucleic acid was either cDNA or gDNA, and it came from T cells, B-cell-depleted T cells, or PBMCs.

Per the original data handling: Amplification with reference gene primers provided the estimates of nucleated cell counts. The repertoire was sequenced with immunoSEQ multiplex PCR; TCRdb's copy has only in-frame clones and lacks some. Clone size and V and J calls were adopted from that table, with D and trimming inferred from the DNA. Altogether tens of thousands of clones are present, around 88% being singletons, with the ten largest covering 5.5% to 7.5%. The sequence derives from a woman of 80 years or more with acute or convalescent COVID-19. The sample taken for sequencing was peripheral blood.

DNA for the CDR3: TGTGCCAGCAGTGAACAAGCGGGGTCCTACAATGAGCAGTTCTTC. Protein sequence: CASSEQAGSYNEQFF. V usage is TRBV6-1 and J usage is TRBJ2-1, with TRBD2 matching over 7 bases. Germline CDR1 and CDR2: MNHNS and SASEGT. This CDR3 has 15 residues. Unmatched junction bases numbered 2, after V lost 2 bases and J lost 1 base.